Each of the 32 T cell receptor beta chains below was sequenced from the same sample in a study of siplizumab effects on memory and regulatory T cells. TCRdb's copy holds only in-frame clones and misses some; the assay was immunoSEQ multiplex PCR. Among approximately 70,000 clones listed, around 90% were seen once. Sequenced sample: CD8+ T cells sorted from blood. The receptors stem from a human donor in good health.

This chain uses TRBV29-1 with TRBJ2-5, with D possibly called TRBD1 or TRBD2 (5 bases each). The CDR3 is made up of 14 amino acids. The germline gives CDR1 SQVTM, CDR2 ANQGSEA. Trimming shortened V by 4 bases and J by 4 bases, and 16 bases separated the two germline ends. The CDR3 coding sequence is TGCAGCGTTGTTTGGGGGAACGACCCAGAGACCCAGTACTTC. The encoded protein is CSVVWGNDPETQYF.

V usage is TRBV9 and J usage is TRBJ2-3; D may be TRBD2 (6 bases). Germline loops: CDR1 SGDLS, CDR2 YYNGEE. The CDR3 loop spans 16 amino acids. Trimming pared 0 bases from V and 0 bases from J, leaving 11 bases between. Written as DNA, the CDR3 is TGTGCCAGCAGCGTAGTATGGAGCGGGAGCACAGATACGCAGTATTTT. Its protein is CASSVVWSGSTDTQYF.

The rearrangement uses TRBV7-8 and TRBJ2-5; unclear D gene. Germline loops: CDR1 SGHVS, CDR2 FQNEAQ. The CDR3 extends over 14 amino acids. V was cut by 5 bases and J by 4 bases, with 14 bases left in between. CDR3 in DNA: TGTGCCAGCAGCCGAGCCGCTCTCCTAGAGACCCAGTACTTC. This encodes CASSRAALLETQYF.

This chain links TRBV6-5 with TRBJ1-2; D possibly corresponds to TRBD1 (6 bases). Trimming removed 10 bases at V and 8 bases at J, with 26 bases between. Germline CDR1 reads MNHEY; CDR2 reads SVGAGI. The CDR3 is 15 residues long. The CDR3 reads CATNPSYRAPMGYTF. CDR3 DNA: TGTGCCACCAACCCTAGTTACAGGGCCCCTATGGGCTACACCTTC.

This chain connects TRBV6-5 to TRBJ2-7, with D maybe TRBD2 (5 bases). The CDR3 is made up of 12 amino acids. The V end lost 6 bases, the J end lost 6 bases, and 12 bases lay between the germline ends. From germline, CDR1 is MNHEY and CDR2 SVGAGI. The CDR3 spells CASSPGVGEQYF. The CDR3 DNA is TGTGCCAGCAGCCCCGGGGTAGGCGAGCAGTACTTC.

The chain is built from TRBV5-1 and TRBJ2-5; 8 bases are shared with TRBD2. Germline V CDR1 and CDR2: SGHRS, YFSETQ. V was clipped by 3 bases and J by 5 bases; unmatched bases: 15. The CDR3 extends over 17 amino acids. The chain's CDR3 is CASSSWVTGGPGETQYF. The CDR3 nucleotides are TGCGCCAGCAGCTCTTGGGTTACGGGGGGGCCTGGTGAGACCCAGTACTTC.

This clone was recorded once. CDR3 region: CASSLDRDSPSPINEQFF. CDR3 bases: TGTGCCAGCAGCTTAGATAGGGACTCCCCCTCGCCGATCAATGAGCAGTTCTTC. This chain links TRBV11-2 with TRBJ2-1, with a possible D match to TRBD2 (6 bases). Trimming left V 0 bases short and J 6 bases short, with 21 bases between. The germline V gene encodes CDR1 SGHAT and CDR2 FQNNGV. The CDR3 runs to 18 residues.

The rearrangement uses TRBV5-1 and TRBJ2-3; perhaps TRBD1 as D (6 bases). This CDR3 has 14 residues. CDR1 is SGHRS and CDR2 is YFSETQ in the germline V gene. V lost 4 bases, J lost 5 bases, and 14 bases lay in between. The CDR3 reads CASSPWTVLDTQYF. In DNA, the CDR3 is TGCGCCAGCAGCCCCTGGACAGTTTTAGATACGCAGTATTTT. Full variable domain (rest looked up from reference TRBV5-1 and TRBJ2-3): KAGVTQTPRYLIKTRGQQVTLSCSPISGHRSVSWYQQTPGQGLQFLFEYFSETQRNKGNFPGRFSGRQFSNSRSEMNVSTLELGDSALYLCASSPWTVLDTQYFGPGTRLTVL.

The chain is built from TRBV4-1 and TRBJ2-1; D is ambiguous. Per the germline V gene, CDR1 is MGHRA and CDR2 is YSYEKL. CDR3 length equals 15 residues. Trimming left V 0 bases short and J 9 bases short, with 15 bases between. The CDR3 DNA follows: TGCGCCAGCAGCCAAGATGCCCAGCGTGGCCCTGAGCAGTTCTTC. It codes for CASSQDAQRGPEQFF.

In DNA, the CDR3 is TGTGCCAGCAGGGCAGGGATTCACTACGAGCAGTACTTC. It codes for CASRAGIHYEQYF. The chain carries TRBV5-6 and TRBJ2-7, with D possibly matching TRBD1 (5 bases). Germline V CDR1 and CDR2: SGHDT, YYEEEE. V was trimmed by 5 bases and J by 3 bases, leaving 12 bases between them. The CDR3 extends over 13 amino acids.

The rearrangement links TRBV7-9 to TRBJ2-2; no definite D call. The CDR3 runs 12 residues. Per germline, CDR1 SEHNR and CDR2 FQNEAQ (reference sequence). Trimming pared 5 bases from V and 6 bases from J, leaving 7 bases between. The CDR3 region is CASSRAAGELFF. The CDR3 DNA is TGTGCCAGCAGCCGGGCGGCCGGGGAGCTGTTTTTT.

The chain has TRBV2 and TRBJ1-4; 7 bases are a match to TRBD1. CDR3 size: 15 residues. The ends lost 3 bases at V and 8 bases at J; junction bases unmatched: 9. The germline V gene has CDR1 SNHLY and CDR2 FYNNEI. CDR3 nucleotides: TGTGCCAGCAGTGACCCTGGGACAGTCATGGAAAAACTGTTTTTT. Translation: CASSDPGTVMEKLFF.

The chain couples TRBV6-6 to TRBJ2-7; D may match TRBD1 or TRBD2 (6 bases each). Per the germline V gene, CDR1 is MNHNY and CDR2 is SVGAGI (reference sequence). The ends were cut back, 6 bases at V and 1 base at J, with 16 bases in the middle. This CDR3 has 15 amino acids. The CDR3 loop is CASRQEGGISYEQYF. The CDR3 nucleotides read TGTGCCAGCAGGCAAGAAGGGGGGATTTCCTACGAGCAGTACTTC.

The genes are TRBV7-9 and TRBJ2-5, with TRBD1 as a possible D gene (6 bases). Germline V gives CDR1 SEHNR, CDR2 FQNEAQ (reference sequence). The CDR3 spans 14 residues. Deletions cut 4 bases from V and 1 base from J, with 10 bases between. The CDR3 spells CASSSRTVQETQYF. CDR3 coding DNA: TGTGCCAGCAGCTCCAGGACAGTCCAAGAGACCCAGTACTTC.

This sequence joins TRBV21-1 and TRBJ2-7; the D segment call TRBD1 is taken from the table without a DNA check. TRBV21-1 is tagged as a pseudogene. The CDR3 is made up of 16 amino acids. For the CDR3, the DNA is TGTGCCAGCAGCAAAGCGCCGGGACAGGAGGCCTACGAGCAGTACTTC. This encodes CASSKAPGQEAYEQYF.

The CDR3 DNA reads as TGTGCCAGCAGCTTAGGGGGGGGCAGATTTAACACTGAAGCTTTCTTT. Its translation: CASSLGGGRFNTEAFF. This chain connects TRBV7-6 to TRBJ1-1, with D possibly being TRBD1 (6 bases). This CDR3 spans 16 amino acids. V lost 1 base, J lost 2 bases, and 14 bases lay in between. From germline, CDR1 is SGHVS and CDR2 FNYEAQ.

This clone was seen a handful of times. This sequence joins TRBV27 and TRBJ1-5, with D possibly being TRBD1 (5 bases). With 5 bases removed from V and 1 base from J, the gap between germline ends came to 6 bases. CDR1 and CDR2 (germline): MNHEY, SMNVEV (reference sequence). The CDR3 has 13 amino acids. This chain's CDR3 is CASSPGSNQPQHF. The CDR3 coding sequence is TGTGCCAGCAGTCCAGGGAGCAATCAGCCCCAGCATTTT.

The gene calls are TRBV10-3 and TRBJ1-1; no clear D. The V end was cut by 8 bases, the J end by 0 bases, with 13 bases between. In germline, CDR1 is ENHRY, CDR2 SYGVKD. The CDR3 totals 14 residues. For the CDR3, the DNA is TGTGCCATCGGGAGCGACCCCATGAACACTGAAGCTTTCTTT. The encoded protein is CAIGSDPMNTEAFF.

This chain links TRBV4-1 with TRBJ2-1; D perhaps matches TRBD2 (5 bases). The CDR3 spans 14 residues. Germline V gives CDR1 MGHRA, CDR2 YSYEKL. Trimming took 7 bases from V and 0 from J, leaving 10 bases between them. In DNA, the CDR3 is TGCGCCAGCAATAGCGAGAGCTCCTACAATGAGCAGTTCTTC. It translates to CASNSESSYNEQFF.

As DNA, the CDR3 is TGTGCCAGCAGTGTCGACCCTAGCGGACGGGCCCAAGAGACCCAGTACTTC. The encoded protein is CASSVDPSGRAQETQYF. The chain has TRBV2 and TRBJ2-5; 7 nucleotides align to TRBD2. The CDR3 has 17 amino acids. Germline CDR1 and CDR2: SNHLY and FYNNEI. V shed 4 bases, J shed 1 base, and the junction held 12 bases outside the gene matches.

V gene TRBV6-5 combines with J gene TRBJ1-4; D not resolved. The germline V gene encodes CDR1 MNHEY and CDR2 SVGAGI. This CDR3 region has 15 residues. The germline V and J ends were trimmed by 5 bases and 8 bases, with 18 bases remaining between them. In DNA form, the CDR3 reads TGTGCCAGCAGTCGAAGTGGAGGTGTAGGGGAAAAACTGTTTTTT. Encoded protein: CASSRSGGVGEKLFF.

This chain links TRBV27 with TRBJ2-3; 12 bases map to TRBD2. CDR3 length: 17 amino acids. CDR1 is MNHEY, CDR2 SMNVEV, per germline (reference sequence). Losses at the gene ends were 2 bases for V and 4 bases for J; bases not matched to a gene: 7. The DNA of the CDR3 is TGTGCCAGCAGTTTACTAGCGGGAGGGTTTCGGGCAGATACGCAGTATTTT. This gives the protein CASSLLAGGFRADTQYF.

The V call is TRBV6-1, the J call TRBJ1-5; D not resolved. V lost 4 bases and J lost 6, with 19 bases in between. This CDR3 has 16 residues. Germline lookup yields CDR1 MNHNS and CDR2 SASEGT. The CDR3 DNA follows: TGTGCCAGCAGTGGAACCGGCGTGTTCGAGGCTCAGCCCCAGCATTTT. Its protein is CASSGTGVFEAQPQHF.

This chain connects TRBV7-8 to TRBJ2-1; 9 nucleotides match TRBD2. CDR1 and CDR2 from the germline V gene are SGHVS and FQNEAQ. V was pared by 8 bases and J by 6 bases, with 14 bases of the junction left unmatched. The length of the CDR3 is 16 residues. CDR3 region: CASESQGLAIFNEQFF. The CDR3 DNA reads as TGTGCCAGCGAGAGTCAAGGACTAGCGATTTTCAATGAGCAGTTCTTC.

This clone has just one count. The CDR3 is CASSEAGLTDTQYF. Here the CDR3 DNA reads TGTGCCAGCAGTGAAGCGGGGCTCACAGATACGCAGTATTTT. J is TRBJ2-3 and V is TRBV6-4; TRBD2 matches at 7 bases. Germline values: CDR1 MRHNA, CDR2 SNTAGT. This CDR3 spans 14 amino acids. Trimming cost V 3 bases and J 2 bases; bases outside gene matches: 2.

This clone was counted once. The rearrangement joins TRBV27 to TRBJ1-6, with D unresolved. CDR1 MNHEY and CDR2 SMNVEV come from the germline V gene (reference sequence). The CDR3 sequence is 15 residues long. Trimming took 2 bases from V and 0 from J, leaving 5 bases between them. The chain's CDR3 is CASSLGSSYNSPLHF. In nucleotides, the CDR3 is TGTGCCAGCAGTTTAGGTAGCTCCTATAATTCACCCCTCCACTTT.

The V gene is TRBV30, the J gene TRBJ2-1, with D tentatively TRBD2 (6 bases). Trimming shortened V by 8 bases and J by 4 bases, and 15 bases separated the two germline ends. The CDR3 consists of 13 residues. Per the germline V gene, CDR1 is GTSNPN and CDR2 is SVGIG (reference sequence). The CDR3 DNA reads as TGTGCCGGAGGGGCATTGCAATACAATGAGCAGTTCTTC. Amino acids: CAGGALQYNEQFF.

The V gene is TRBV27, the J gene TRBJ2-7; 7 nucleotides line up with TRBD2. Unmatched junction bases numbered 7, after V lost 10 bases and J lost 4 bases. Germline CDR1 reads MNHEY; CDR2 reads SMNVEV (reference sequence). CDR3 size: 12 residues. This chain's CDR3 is CATRGGPYEQYF. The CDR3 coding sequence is TGTGCCACCCGGGGAGGGCCGTACGAGCAGTACTTC.

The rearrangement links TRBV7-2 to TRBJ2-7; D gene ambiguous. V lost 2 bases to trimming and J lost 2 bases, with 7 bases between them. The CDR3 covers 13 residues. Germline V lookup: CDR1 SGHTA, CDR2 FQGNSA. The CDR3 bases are TGTGCCAGCAGCTTAACCTATACCTACGAGCAGTACTTC. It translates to CASSLTYTYEQYF.

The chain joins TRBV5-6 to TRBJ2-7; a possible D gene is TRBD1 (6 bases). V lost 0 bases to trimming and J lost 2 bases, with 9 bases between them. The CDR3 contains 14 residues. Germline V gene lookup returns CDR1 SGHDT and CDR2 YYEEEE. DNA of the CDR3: TGTGCCAGCAGCTTGGGTTCAGGGGCCTACGAGCAGTACTTC. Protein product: CASSLGSGAYEQYF.

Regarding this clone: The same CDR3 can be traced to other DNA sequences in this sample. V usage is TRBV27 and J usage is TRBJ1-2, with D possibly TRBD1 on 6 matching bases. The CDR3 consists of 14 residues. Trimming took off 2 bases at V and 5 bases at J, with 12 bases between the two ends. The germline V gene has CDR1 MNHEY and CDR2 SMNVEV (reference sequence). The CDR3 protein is CASSLGGQTYGYTF. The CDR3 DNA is TGTGCCAGCAGTTTAGGAGGACAGACGTATGGCTACACCTTC.

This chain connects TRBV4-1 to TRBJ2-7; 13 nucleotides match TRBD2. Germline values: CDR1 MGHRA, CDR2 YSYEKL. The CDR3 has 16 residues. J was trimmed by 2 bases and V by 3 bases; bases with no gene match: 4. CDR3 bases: TGCGCCAGCAGCCAGGTAGGGACTAGCGGGACCTACGAGCAGTACTTC. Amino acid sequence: CASSQVGTSGTYEQYF.